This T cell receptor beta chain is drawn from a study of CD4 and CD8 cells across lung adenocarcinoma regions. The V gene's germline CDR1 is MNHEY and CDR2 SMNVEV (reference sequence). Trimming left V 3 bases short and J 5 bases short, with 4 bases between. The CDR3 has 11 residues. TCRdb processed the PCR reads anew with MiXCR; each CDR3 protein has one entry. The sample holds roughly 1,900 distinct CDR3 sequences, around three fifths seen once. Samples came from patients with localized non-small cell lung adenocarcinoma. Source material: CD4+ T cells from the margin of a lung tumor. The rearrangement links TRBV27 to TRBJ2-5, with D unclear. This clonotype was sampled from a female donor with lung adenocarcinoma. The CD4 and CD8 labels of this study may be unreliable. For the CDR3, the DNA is TGTGCCAGCAGTTTCCGGGAGACCCAGTACTTC. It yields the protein CASSFRETQYF.